Sequencing of this T cell receptor beta chain was carried out in a study of shared clonotypes between healthy human individuals. Study context: Per-donor plates numbered three CD4 naive, three CD4 memory, two CD8 naive and one CD8 memory.

The run depth of the assay was deep. Measured with immunoSEQ multiplex PCR; TCRdb has only the in-frame clones, and not every one. The data contain around 2.1 million clones, roughly 91% of them singletons. With V trimmed by 3 bases and J by 9 bases, 14 bases remained unmatched. CDR1 and CDR2 (germline): SGHVS, FQNEAQ. The CDR3 covers 15 residues. Positive CCR7 selection of CD45RO-negative cells yielded the naive CD8 cells, and terminally differentiated effector memory CD45RA+ cells were excluded. The genes are TRBV7-8 and TRBJ2-7; 7 bases match TRBD1. The sequenced sample consisted of naive CD8+ T cells from PBMCs. The sequence was collected from a man between 18 and 29 years old in good health. Some clones in this sample may be carry-over from other donors' samples. CDR3 sequence: CASSLVQGPSSRQYF. The CDR3 bases are TGTGCCAGCAGCTTGGTACAGGGGCCTTCATCAAGGCAGTACTTC.